This T cell receptor (beta chain) was sequenced for a study of blood T cell repertoires in COVID-19. The wider study: From the United States, Italy and Spain came samples of acute and convalescent COVID-19. Sources were T cells, B-cell-depleted T cells, or PBMCs; the material itself was cDNA or gDNA.

Original processing notes: It was from reference gene primer amplification that nucleated cell counts were estimated. Data came from immunoSEQ multiplex PCR; TCRdb stores just in-frame clones and leaves some out. Clonal size and the V and J genes are those of that table, whereas D and trimming came from the DNA. The sample lists some 83,000 clones; more than 75% were seen once. Per germline, CDR1 SGHDT and CDR2 YYEEEE. This CDR3 has 14 residues. Trimming stripped 4 bases from V and 5 bases from J, with 15 bases between. Sequencing was done on a sample of peripheral blood. The sequence derives from a man of 80 years or more with active or convalescent COVID-19. This chain connects TRBV5-6 to TRBJ1-2; a weak D match, TRBD1 (6 bases). CDR3 loop: CASSQIGQIYGYTF. CDR3 sequence (DNA): TGTGCCAGCAGCCAGATTGGACAGATATATGGCTACACCTTC.